The 16 T cell receptor beta chains listed next were all sequenced from one sample in a study of regulatory T cells in long-lasting Graves disease. Time point here: newly diagnosed GD, antithyroid drugs for less than 3 months. RNA from PBMCs was the source of the TCR library. Arm-PCR of CDR3 regions with iRepertoire HTBI primers generated TCR beta libraries. TCRdb reprocessed the multiplex PCR reads with MiXCR, giving one entry per CDR3 protein. The table records about half a million distinct CDR3 sequences, about 12% of them present only once. These sequences were also reported in another study, on T cells in Graves' hyperthyroidism and ophthalmopathy.

The starting material was peripheral blood mononuclear cells (PBMCs), obtained at new diagnosis, from a patient treated with antithyroid drugs. The origin of the receptors is a woman in her 30s with Graves disease.

This clonotype has a count of ten or more. The chain has TRBV15 and TRBJ2-1, with D maybe TRBD2 (6 bases). Trimming took 2 bases from V and 8 from J, leaving 19 bases between them. Germline CDR1 and CDR2: LNHNV and YYDKDF (reference sequence). The CDR3 covers 16 residues. The CDR3 reads CATSRRARESGDEQFF. The CDR3 nucleotides are TGTGCCACCAGCAGAAGAGCCAGGGAGTCGGGAGATGAGCAGTTCTTC.

This clonotype was observed at least ten times. The chain links TRBV7-9 to TRBJ1-1; D remains ambiguous. Trimming left V 5 bases short and J 1 base short, with 11 bases between. From germline, CDR1 is SEHNR and CDR2 FQNEAQ (reference sequence). The length of the CDR3 is 14 residues. The CDR3, as DNA: TGTGCCAGCAGCCCGGCCCCGGGGAACACTGAAGCTTTCTTT. It is translated as CASSPAPGNTEAFF.

This clonotype was seen repeatedly, ten times or more. The chain recombines TRBV2 with TRBJ2-6; D is possibly TRBD1 (6 bases). V was clipped by 6 bases and J by 1 base, with 13 bases between them. The CDR3 runs to 16 residues. Germline V gene data show CDR1 as SNHLY and CDR2 as FYNNEI. DNA for the CDR3: TGTGCCAGCAGAGCATACAGGGTTTCTGGGGCCAACGTCCTGACTTTC. Protein product: CASRAYRVSGANVLTF.

This clonotype was seen more than once but under ten times. The chain has TRBV30 and TRBJ2-7; D possibly uses TRBD1 or TRBD2 (5 bases each). V lost 4 bases, J lost 0 bases, and 19 bases lay in between. Germline-derived CDR1 and CDR2 are GTSNPN and SVGIG (reference sequence). This CDR3 has 16 amino acids. The CDR3: CAWTPSWDRNSYEQYF. DNA for the CDR3: TGTGCCTGGACCCCCTCTTGGGACCGCAACTCCTACGAGCAGTACTTC.

This clonotype was counted ten times or more. The J gene is TRBJ2-3, the V gene TRBV6-1, with D possibly called TRBD1 or TRBD2 (5 bases each). CDR3 length equals 13 residues. Germline V gives CDR1 MNHNS, CDR2 SASEGT. V shed 6 bases and J shed 6 bases, with 13 bases lying between them. The DNA of the CDR3 is TGTGCCAGCAGCGAGGGACCGGGGGATACGCAGTATTTT. The encoded protein is CASSEGPGDTQYF.

This clonotype was counted many times. The genes are TRBV29-1 and TRBJ1-1, with D perhaps matching TRBD1 (5 bases). Germline V CDR1 and CDR2: SQVTM, ANQGSEA. Trimming took off 4 bases at V and 0 bases at J, with 9 bases between the two ends. This CDR3 has 13 amino acids. Here the CDR3 reads CSVGSQVNTEAFF. The CDR3 DNA sequence: TGCAGCGTTGGGTCACAGGTGAACACTGAAGCTTTCTTT.

This clonotype was seen repeatedly, ten times or more. The rearrangement links TRBV18 to TRBJ2-1; D gene unclear. V was shortened by 2 bases and J by 10 bases, with 6 bases between the two germline ends. The germline gives CDR1 KGHSH, CDR2 LQKENI. This CDR3 comprises 11 residues. CDR3 sequence: CASSPGTEQFF. CDR3 DNA sequence: TGTGCCAGCTCACCAGGCACAGAGCAGTTCTTC. The complete variable domain, with remaining parts taken from reference TRBV18 and TRBJ2-1, reads NAGVMQNPRHLVRRRGQEARLRCSPMKGHSHVYWYRQLPEEGLKFMVYLQKENIIDESGMPKERFSAEFPKEGPSILRIQQVVRGDSAAYFCASSPGTEQFFGPGTRLTVL.

This clonotype has only a few counts. The V gene is TRBV15, the J gene TRBJ2-1, with TRBD2 matching over 16 bases. Germline values: CDR1 LNHNV, CDR2 YYDKDF (reference sequence). V lost 4 bases, J lost 2 bases, and 2 bases stayed unmatched. The CDR3 extends over 17 amino acids. As DNA, the CDR3 is TGTGCCACCAGCAAGGGACTAGCGGGAGGGCCCTACAATGAGCAGTTCTTC. Amino acids: CATSKGLAGGPYNEQFF.

This clonotype was counted at least ten times. The chain links TRBV9 to TRBJ1-1; possible D gene TRBD1, 5 bases. V was cut by 2 bases and J by 4 bases, with 15 bases left in between. Germline V CDR1 and CDR2: SGDLS, YYNGEE. The CDR3 runs 15 residues. The CDR3 here is CASSVYGGDGTEAFF. CDR3 DNA: TGTGCCAGCAGCGTTTACGGGGGGGATGGCACTGAAGCTTTCTTT.

Notes on this clonotype: No DNA is shown, since the ends of the CDR3 on it are uncertain; the CDR3 is the one TCRdb lists. The chain has TRBV9 and TRBJ2-7; whether TRBD1, the table's D call, matches the DNA was not checked. Counting both end residues, the CDR3 totals 14 amino acids. Germline V gene lookup returns CDR1 SGDLS and CDR2 YYNGEE. CDR3: CASSVGQGSYEQHF.

This chain connects TRBV4-3 to TRBJ1-3; D perhaps matches TRBD1 (6 bases). V was shortened by 3 bases and J by 0 bases, with 12 bases between the two germline ends. CDR3 length: 16 amino acids. Germline CDR1 is LGHNA and CDR2 is YSLEER. The CDR3 loop is CASSHHTGISGNTIYF. The CDR3 DNA sequence: TGCGCCAGCAGCCATCACACAGGGATCTCTGGAAACACCATATATTTT.

V gene TRBV28 combines with J gene TRBJ2-7; TRBD2 matches at 9 bases. Per the germline V gene, CDR1 is MDHEN and CDR2 is SYDVKM. Germline trimming cut 8 bases from V and 2 bases from J; bases unmatched to any gene: 7. CDR3 size: 14 residues. The chain's CDR3 is CASFTSGRPYEQYF. The CDR3, as DNA: TGTGCCAGCTTTACTAGCGGGCGCCCCTACGAGCAGTACTTC.

There are many counts of this clonotype. A junction boundary mismatches the germline segment, possibly from a read error. The chain has TRBV6-5 and TRBJ2-7; tentatively, D is TRBD1 (5 bases). Germline V CDR1 and CDR2: MNHEY, SVGAGI. This CDR3 is built from 13 residues. The CDR3 sequence is CASSYRAGARFLF. CDR3 coding DNA: TGTGCCAGCAGTTACCGGGCTGGGGCCAGATTTCTCTTC.

The sample holds a few counts of this clonotype. CDR3 coding DNA: TGTGCCAGTAGTATCGGGACAGGGGCGGGCAATGAGCAGTTCTTC. It yields the protein CASSIGTGAGNEQFF. This chain uses TRBV19 with TRBJ2-1; 10 nucleotides agree with TRBD1. Unmatched junction bases numbered 5, after V lost 3 bases and J lost 6 bases. The CDR3 totals 15 residues. Germline V gene sequence: CDR1 LNHDA, CDR2 SQIVND (reference sequence).

This clonotype showed up many times. This chain joins TRBV13 and TRBJ2-7; D gene uncertain. V was trimmed by 3 bases and J by 0 bases, leaving 18 bases between them. Germline V gives CDR1 PRHDT, CDR2 FYEKMQ (reference sequence). The CDR3 is 17 residues long. The CDR3 here is CASSLLTGEDHSYEQYF. CDR3 DNA: TGTGCCAGCAGCTTGTTGACTGGAGAGGACCACTCCTACGAGCAGTACTTC.

The chain has TRBV29-1 and TRBJ1-3; no clear D. Germline CDR1 reads SQVTM; CDR2 reads ANQGSEA. The CDR3 has 14 residues. Between the trimmed V and J ends, which lost 8 bases and 0 bases, there was a span of 14 bases. CDR3 protein: CSISGTSSGNTIYF. The CDR3 region has the DNA TGCAGCATTTCAGGCACCAGCTCTGGAAACACCATATATTTT.